This T cell receptor beta chain was profiled in a study of cytomegalovirus exposure and HLA in healthy donors (dated by TCRdb to 2017 to 2019). At the level of the whole study: An earlier analysis of approximately 550 of the donors reported roughly 270 Gb of sequence data and 100 million to 140 million unique TCR beta sequences from some 180 million T cells. In the later analysis, no new phenotypic data were used to find candidate immune exposures; instead, reliance was placed on TCR beta sequences and their occurrence across donors. HLA typing included class I and class II loci at four-digit resolution. In addition to the first cohort of 500 to 850 subjects, a separate validation cohort of 120 different subjects was used. Genome-wide SNP genotypes for about 65% of the 666 donors were used in a later genetic analysis, which treated that subset as a discovery cohort. The study was designed to test whether signatures of past pathogen exposure could be identified by cataloging public T cell receptors. The genetic ancestry cluster associated with self-reported Caucasian donors included about 81% of the roughly 400 genotyped donors. A handful of DR-DQ haplotypes were handled as single units for association and clustering because linkage in the cohort was strong. The number of typed donors differed by locus: about 620-640 for A, B, C, DRB1 and DQB1; approximately 520 for DQA1; some 610 for DPA1; and 450 to 480 for DPB1. An earlier analysis of around 540 of the donors applied high-throughput TCR beta sequencing to assess whether each TCR beta V gene segment acted as functional or pseudogenic. An early release that covered about 600 HLA-typed donors contained around 300 gigabases of sequencing data and 75 million to 100 million unique TCR sequences. Among roughly 370 genotyped donors of the cohort, an average of 235,054 unique TCR beta nucleotide sequences were sequenced per donor, around 20% of them non-productive. Using immunosequencing, the study profiled T cell repertoires from about 620 subjects and related those repertoires to cytomegalovirus serostatus. All discovery cohort repertoires had been generated using a single sequencing platform. A later analysis re-examined previously published TCR beta repertoires from more than 550 donors and added high-resolution HLA genotyping to investigate patterns of TCR occurrence. Donor age, sex, ethnicity and CMV serostatus were compiled together with the repertoire data. To predict cytomegalovirus infection status, the study brought together high-throughput TCR immunosequencing, statistical association of individual TCRs with disease status, and machine learning. Points the paper makes about the study in general: Because counts were too low, under 20 rarely observed V segments, including chromosome 9 orphons, were left out of the earlier analysis of a few hundred of the donors. An association between a missense DCLRE1C variant and V-gene and J-gene trimming of TCR beta chains was found in a later genetic analysis and replicated in an independent cohort. In an earlier analysis of fewer than 750 of the donors, most TCR beta V segments were observed in productive rearrangements about 87% or about 30% of the time, broadly matching IMGT annotations. The study gave a list of about 150 TCR beta chains associated with cytomegalovirus. Some IMGT-functional V segments, including TRBV6-2 and TRBV6-3, could not be distinguished by the 87-base-pair reads and were therefore excluded. Most TCR sequences were observed very rarely across donors, whereas some public TCRs were present in many individuals. According to a later analysis, parvovirus B19, influenza, CMV and Epstein-Barr virus appeared linked to several top co-occurrence clusters. A few of the identified cytomegalovirus-associated TCR beta chains were confirmed in vitro to be specific for cytomegalovirus antigens. At a false discovery rate of 0.05, a later analysis linked some 17,000 TCR beta sequences to specific HLA alleles. Correlated functional status among segregating V segments might be attributable to linkage disequilibrium, but an unknown experimental factor could not be ruled out. Presence/absence analyses assumed roughly uniform sequencing depth across donors, an assumption that may not hold. Cytomegalovirus status was reported to be diagnosed by the classifier with high specificity and sensitivity in both the original and validation cohorts. A cluster of highly shared sequence variants was judged likely to represent a technical artifact of the sequencing pipeline. This cohort had only TCR beta chains sequenced, and the lack of alpha or paired-chain data limited which features could be detected. When HLA alleles, especially DR and DQ, strongly co-occurred, attributing TCR associations to individual alleles was difficult. The authors suggested that the approach could potentially be generalized to other disease states and immunological phenotypes. A further reported finding was that TCR beta sequences accurately predicted the HLA-A and HLA-B alleles for most subjects in the first cohort. In a later analysis, the rate of TCR association differed among HLA loci, with DRB1 alleles having the most associated TCRs and HLA-C alleles having the fewest. For the cohort, immune exposure information was limited to CMV serostatus. In a later analysis, HLA-associated TCR beta chains were found to be more clonally expanded and to have lower generation probabilities than equally common non-associated chains. A later analysis found that most CMV-associated TCR beta chains appeared HLA-restricted, with HLA associations seemingly driven largely by CMV exposure. Because some donors lacked HLA typing at each locus, the association tests relied only on the typed subset. A later genetic analysis reported fewer N-insertions in productive TCRs among donors in an Asian-associated ancestry cluster than the roughly 620-donor mean.

On this clone: Its specific antigen is unknown. No base quality information exists; no much larger clone differs at one position.

The cohort was made up of 666 healthy bone marrow donors. At the time of sampling, every cohort member was nominally healthy, though immune exposures that went unrecorded were likely present. The donor tested CMV seropositive, placing the donor among the 289 seropositive members of the cohort. A peripheral blood sample was provided by each donor, and peripheral blood mononuclear cells were used for TCR beta sequencing. The Qiagen DNeasy Blood Extraction Kit was used to extract genomic DNA from the blood cell samples. The junction carries 6 bases between V and J, which are trimmed by 1 base and 5 bases respectively. The CDR3 sequence holds 12 residues, the cysteine and phenylalanine included. Of all the DNA, just the CDR3 is kept, 36 bases in frame from base 1. CDR1 and CDR2 were assigned from the germline V gene as LGHNA and YNFKEQ. Libraries were built with the immunoSEQ multiplex PCR assay. For the multiplex PCR, a mixture combining 60 forward primers for TCR Vbeta segments and 13 reverse primers for TCR Jbeta segments was used. The CDR3 region of rearranged TCR beta genes was amplified from genomic DNA with a multiplex PCR assay. On the Illumina HiSeq System, the amplified TCR beta libraries were sequenced as 87-base-pair reads. In the paper's pipeline: In a later analysis, tens of millions of unique TCR beta chains were counted across the 500 to 850 repertoires, and around 10 million of these chains were shared by at least two donors. Raw reads were error-corrected and collapsed into unique sequences with a nearest-neighbor algorithm that merged closely related sequences to remove PCR and sequencing errors. V, D and J gene segments were assigned by aligning CDR3 sequences to IMGT reference sequences. For a sequence to be retained, at least a six-nucleotide match to both a V gene segment and a J gene segment was required. A rearrangement was called productive if the CDR3 had no stop codons and remained in frame with V and J, and every other rearrangement was called non-productive. CDR3 was defined according to IMGT convention as the region running from the second conserved V-encoded cysteine to the conserved J-encoded phenylalanine. The earlier analysis of about 640 of the donors excluded any sequence lacking an unambiguous match to a single V gene segment. In an earlier analysis of approximately 590 of the donors, a V segment was called functional when productive rearrangements were above 56.7%, and segregating when the standard deviation between donors exceeded 5%. To diagnose cytomegalovirus status from the catalog of TCR beta chain sequences, a statistical classification framework was built. In a later analysis, V and J genes were assigned by comparing TCR nucleotide sequences against IMGT/GENE-DB human TR gene sequences. In a later analysis, CDR3 sequences and most-parsimonious VDJ recombination scenarios were assigned using the TCRdist pipeline. In a later analysis, every TCR beta chain was defined by the combination of its CDR3 amino acid sequence and its V-gene family, and reads without a unique V-gene family were dropped. To address suspected cross-contamination and a sequencing artifact, a later analysis removed 450 to 700 highly shared, low-generation-probability nucleotide sequences. For each public chain, a later analysis derived a clonal expansion index from normalized ranks of inferred template counts within each repertoire. In a later analysis, generation probabilities were computed using a VDJ recombination model fitted to out-of-frame rearrangements, and the results were checked against IGoR. A later analysis scored TCR-TCR, TCR-HLA and TCR-CMV co-occurrence with hypergeometric tests, applying a repertoire-size bias correction to TCR pairs. False discovery rates were estimated in a later analysis by permuting HLA or CMV assignments 20 times. In a later analysis, co-occurring TCRs were grouped using DBSCAN, and TCRdist sequence similarity was added for clustering within HLA-allele-positive subsets. Repertoires with fewer than 30,000 or more than 120,000 public chains, plus five repertoires with anomalous nucleotide sharing, were excluded from co-occurrence clustering. TCRdb obtained this table from immuneACCESS and retained in-frame rearrangements with V and J assigned. These tables miss some clones; where compared with another copy, unresolved V genes account for less than half of the shortfall, and the remainder is unexplained. The V and J calls and clone size were taken over from that table, and D and trimming were inferred from the DNA. Counted in this sample were tens of thousands of clones; 60% to 80% of them appeared once. In total, the top ten clones hold roughly 12% of the sample.

The sample was PBMCs. The sequence is built from TRBV4-2 and TRBJ2-7, with no D gene named confidently. This clonotype was obtained from a woman in her 40s in good health and CMV-seropositive. The DNA is as follows: TGTGCCAGCAGCCAAGGTGGCCACGAGCAGTACTTC. This translates into CASSQGGHEQYF.